This T cell receptor (beta chain) was sequenced during a study of T cell repertoires in cytomegalovirus infection. As for the study in general: Both a matching HLA type and CMV infection were indicated by public TCR beta signatures.

General study results and limits: The response measured ex vivo was dominated by TCR beta clonotypes (HLA-C-restricted and CMV-specific).

TCRdb passed the reads through MiXCR, listing each CDR3 protein once. The data contain fewer than 550,000 distinct CDR3 sequences, 11% of them seen just once; the ten biggest clones take up roughly a tenth. The CDR3 is 20 amino acids. The germline gives CDR1 LNHNV, CDR2 YYDKDF (reference sequence). Comments on this clonotype: Its target is not known. A much bigger clone sits one base away, suggesting this may be a read error.

The sequenced sample was PBMCs. This TCR derives from a human donor in good health (CMV status not recorded). Some clones in this sample may be carry-over from other donors' samples. The V and J genes are TRBV15 and TRBJ1-5; D unresolved. The CDR3 sequence: CATCRVKGWSSGDSNQPQHF. CDR3 bases: TGTGCCACCTGCAGAGTGAAAGGATGGAGCAGTGGGGATAGCAATCAGCCCCAGCATTTT.